Sequencing of this T cell receptor beta chain was carried out in a study of blood T cell repertoires in COVID-19. V was clipped by 0 bases and J by 1 base, with 9 bases between them. Germline CDR1 and CDR2: LGHDT and YNNKEL (reference sequence). This CDR3 spans 15 amino acids. The table came from immunoSEQ multiplex PCR; TCRdb's copy has only in-frame clones and leaves some out. The table includes a few hundred thousand clones, 80% to 90% detected once. What the recovered Cohort 3 donors had was two negative PCRs, clearance, or symptom resolution. Sequencing used PBMCs or T cells enriched from blood (not recorded which). The chain is built from TRBV3-1 (or the pseudogene TRBV3-2) and TRBJ1-1; D unclear. The source is a man under 40 who had recovered from COVID-19. CDR3 in amino acids: CASSQEVAENTEAFF. CDR3 sequence (DNA): TGTGCCAGCAGCCAAGAAGTTGCAGAGAACACTGAAGCTTTCTTT.